The entry below describes one T cell receptor (beta chain). Germline CDR1 is ENHRY and CDR2 is SYGVKD. This CDR3 is built from 21 residues. V lost 6 bases to trimming and J lost 1 base; unmatched junction nucleotides: 22. The data were taken from a study of blood T cell repertoires in COVID-19. Study-level information: Italy, Spain and the United States were the sources of the convalescent and acute COVID-19 samples.

Participants came from roughly 23 US areas, aged about 18 to 100 years. As processed by the authors: Estimates of nucleated cell counts were drawn from the amplification of reference gene primers. Here immunoSEQ multiplex PCR was the method, and the copy in TCRdb shows in-frame clones only, minus some. V and J calls and clone size are copied from that table; D and trimming were computed from the DNA. The sample has roughly 190,000 clones, 70% to 85% seen once. The rearrangement links TRBV10-3 to TRBJ1-2; 11 nucleotides agree with TRBD1. The material sequenced was PBMCs or T cells enriched from blood (not recorded which). The source is a woman aged 55-75 years with acute COVID-19. CDR3 sequence reads: CAIRPQDRGLTLPSFNYGYTF. DNA of the CDR3: TGTGCCATCAGGCCCCAGGACAGGGGGCTCACACTACCGTCCTTTAACTATGGCTACACCTTC.